This TCR beta chain emerged from a study of metastatic and nonmetastatic thyroid tumors. All patients were untreated before thyroid surgery. This clone was detected many times. The antigen remains undetermined. Study results and caveats: Malignant thyroid tumors reportedly exceeded benign nodules significantly in TCR beta diversity, with the difference appearing in blood and tumor.

This CDR3 has 16 amino acids. Trimming stripped 0 bases from V and 5 bases from J, with 16 bases between. Germline loops: CDR1 LGHNA, CDR2 YNFKEQ. TCRdb reanalyzed the PCR reads with MiXCR. Here the sample spans 16,000 or so clones, around 24% being singletons. Sequencing was done on a sample of tumor tissue. The chain is built from TRBV4-2 and TRBJ1-1; D call uncertain. This receptor was identified in a male donor with papillary thyroid cancer or a benign thyroid nodule (not recorded which). Some clones in this sample may be carry-over from other donors' samples. CDR3 nucleotide sequence: TGTGCCAGCAGCCAAGATCATGGCAGGCTGTCGACTGAAGCTTTCTTT. This translates into CASSQDHGRLSTEAFF.